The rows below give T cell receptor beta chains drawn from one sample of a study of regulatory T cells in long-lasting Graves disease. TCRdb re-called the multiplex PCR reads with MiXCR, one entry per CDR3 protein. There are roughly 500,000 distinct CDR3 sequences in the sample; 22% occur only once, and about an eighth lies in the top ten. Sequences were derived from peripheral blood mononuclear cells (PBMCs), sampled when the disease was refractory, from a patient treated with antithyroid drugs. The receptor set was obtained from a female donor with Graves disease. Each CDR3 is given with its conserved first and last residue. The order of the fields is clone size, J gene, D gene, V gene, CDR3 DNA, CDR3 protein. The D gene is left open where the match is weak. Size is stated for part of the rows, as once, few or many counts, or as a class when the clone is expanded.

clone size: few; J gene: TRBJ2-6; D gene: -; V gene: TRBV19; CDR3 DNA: TGTGCCAGTAGTATTAACGGGGCCAGGGTGTTCGACAACGTCCTGACTTTC; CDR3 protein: CASSINGARVFDNVLTF
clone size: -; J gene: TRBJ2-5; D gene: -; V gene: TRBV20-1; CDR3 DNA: TGCAGTGCGCCGACCTTAGAGGAGACCCAGTACTTC; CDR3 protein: CSAPTLEETQYF
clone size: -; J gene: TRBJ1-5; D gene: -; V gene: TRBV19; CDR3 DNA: TGTGCCAACCGCGTGGATCAGCCCCAGCATTTT; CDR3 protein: CANRVDQPQHF
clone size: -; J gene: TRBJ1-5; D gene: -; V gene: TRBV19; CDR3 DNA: TGTGCCAGTACCCCCCGAGGGGGGTCCAATCAGCCCCAGCATTTT; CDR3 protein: CASTPRGGSNQPQHF
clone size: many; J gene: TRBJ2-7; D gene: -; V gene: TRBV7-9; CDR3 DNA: TGTGCCAGCACCCCTTCCCTGGGGGGCGACGAGCAGTACTTC; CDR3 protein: CASTPSLGGDEQYF
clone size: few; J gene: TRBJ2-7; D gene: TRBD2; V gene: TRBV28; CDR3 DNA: TGTGCCAGCAGTCTAGCGGGAACTTCCTGCGAGCAGTACTTC; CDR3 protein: CASSLAGTSCEQYF
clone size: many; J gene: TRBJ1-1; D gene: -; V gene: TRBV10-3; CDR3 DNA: TGTGCCACCTCGCCCCAGTCTGGCAGGCCCCCTGACACTGAAGCTTTCTTT; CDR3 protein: CATSPQSGRPPDTEAFF
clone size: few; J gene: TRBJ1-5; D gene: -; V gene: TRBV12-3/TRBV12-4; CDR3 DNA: TGTGCCAGCAGCTACGGGCTCCCCGGAGGCAATCAGCCCCAGCATTTT; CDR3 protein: CASSYGLPGGNQPQHF
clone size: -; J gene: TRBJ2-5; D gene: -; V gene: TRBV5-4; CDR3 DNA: TGTGCCAGCAGCTTGGGACAGCGTACGGAGACCCAGTACTTC; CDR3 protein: CASSLGQRTETQYF
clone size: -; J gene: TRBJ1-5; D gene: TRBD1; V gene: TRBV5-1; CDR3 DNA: TGCGCCAGCAGCTTGGAGGGACAGGGGAGCAATCAGCCCCAGCATTTT; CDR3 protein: CASSLEGQGSNQPQHF
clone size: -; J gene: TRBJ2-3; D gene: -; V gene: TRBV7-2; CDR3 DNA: TGTGCCAGCCAAGACGTTCCAGATACGCAGTATTTT; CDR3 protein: CASQDVPDTQYF
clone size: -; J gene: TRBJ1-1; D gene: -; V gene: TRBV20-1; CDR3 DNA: TGCAGTGCTCGGACAGAAACGCCTGAAGCTTTCTTT; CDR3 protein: CSARTETPEAFF
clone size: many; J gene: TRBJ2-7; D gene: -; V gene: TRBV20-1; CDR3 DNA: TGCAGTGCCCTCCCCCCTAGGGCCTACGAGCAGTACTTC; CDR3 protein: CSALPPRAYEQYF
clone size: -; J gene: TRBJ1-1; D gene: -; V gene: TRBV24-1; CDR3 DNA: TGTGCCACCCGGCCTAACGCGGGGGCTGGGAACACTGAAGCTTTCTTT; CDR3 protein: CATRPNAGAGNTEAFF
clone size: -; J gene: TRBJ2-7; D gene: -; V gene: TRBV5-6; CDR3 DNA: TGTGCCAGCGGCGCAGGGATCTCCTACGAGCAGTACTTC; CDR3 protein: CASGAGISYEQYF
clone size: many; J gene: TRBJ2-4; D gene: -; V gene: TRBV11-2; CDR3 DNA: TGTGCCAGCAGCTTTGTGAACATTCAGTACTTC; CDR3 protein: CASSFVNIQYF
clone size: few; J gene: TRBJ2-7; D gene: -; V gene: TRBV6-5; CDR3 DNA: TGTGCCAGCAGTTACTCAACCAGGGGATACGAGCAGTACTTC; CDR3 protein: CASSYSTRGYEQYF
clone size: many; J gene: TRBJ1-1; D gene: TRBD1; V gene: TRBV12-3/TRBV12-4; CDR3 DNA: TGTGCCACCTCGGGACAGATGAACACTGAAGCTTTCTTT; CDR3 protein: CATSGQMNTEAFF
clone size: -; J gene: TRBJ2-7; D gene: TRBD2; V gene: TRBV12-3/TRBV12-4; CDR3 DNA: TGTGCCAGCAGAGTAGCGGGAGAAGGCGAGCAGTACTTC; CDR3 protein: CASRVAGEGEQYF
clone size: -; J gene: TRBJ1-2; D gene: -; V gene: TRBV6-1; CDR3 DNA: TGTGCCAGCAGGAGGACGGGACATAACTATGGCTACACCTTC; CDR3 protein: CASRRTGHNYGYTF
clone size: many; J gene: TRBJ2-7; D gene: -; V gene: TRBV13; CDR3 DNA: TGTGCCAGCAGCCCGAAAAGCTCCTACGAGCAGTACTTC; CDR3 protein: CASSPKSSYEQYF
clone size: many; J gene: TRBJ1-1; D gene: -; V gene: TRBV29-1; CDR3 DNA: TGCAGCGTAGAGAGGGGTACGATGAACACTGAAGCTTTCTTT; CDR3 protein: CSVERGTMNTEAFF
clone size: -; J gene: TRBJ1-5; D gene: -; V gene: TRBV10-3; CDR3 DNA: TGTGCCATCGGCGAACAGCCCCAGCATTTT; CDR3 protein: CAIGEQPQHF
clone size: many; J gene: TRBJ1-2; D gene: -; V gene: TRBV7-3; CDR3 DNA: TGTGCCAGCAGCTTAGGGAGGGGAGATTGGGGCTACACCTTC; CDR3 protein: CASSLGRGDWGYTF
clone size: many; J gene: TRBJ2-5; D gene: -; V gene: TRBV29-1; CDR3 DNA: TGCAGCGTTGAAGTGGCGCTTGAGACCCAGTACTTC; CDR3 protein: CSVEVALETQYF
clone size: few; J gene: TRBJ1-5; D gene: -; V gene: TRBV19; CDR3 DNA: TGTGCCAGTAGATCCACAGGTAGCAATCAGCCCCAGCATTTT; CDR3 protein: CASRSTGSNQPQHF
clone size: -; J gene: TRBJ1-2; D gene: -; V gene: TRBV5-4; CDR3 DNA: TGTGCCAGCAGCACTCCAGGCGTCAACTATGGCTACACCTTC; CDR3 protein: CASSTPGVNYGYTF
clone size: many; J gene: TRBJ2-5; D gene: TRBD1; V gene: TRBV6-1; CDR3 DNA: TGTGCCAGCAGTGAAACTACAGGGGGCGGAGAGACCCAGTACTTC; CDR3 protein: CASSETTGGGETQYF
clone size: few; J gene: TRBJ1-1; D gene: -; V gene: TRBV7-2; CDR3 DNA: TGTGCCAGCAGCTTAGCGGTTAGGCAGCCCGAAGCTTTCTTT; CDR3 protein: CASSLAVRQPEAFF
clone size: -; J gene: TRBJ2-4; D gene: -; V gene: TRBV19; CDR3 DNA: TGTGCCAGTAGTATGGGGACGGGGCTTGGCGGCAAAAACATTCAGTACTTC; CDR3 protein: CASSMGTGLGGKNIQYF
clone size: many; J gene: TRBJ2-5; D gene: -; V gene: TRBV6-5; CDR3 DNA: TGTGCCAGCAGTTATCCGGGACCAGAGACCCAGTACTTC; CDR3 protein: CASSYPGPETQYF